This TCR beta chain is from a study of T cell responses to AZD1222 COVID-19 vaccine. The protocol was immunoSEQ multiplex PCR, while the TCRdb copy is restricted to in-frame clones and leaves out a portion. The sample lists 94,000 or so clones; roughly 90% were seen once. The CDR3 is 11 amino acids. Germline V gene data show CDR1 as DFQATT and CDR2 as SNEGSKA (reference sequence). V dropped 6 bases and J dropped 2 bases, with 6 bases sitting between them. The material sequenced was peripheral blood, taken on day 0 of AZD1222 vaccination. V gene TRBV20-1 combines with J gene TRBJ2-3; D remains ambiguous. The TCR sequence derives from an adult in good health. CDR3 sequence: CSAVNTDTQYF. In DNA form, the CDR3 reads TGCAGTGCCGTGAACACAGATACGCAGTATTTT.